These 16 T cell receptor beta chains were all obtained from the same sample, sequenced in a study of OX40 agonist ivuxolimab in advanced cancers. Receptors were amplified or captured by the immunoSEQ multiplex PCR assay. This immuneACCESS table, as held by TCRdb, lists in-frame sequences with V and J called but not all clones. Of the missing ones, under half trace to an unresolved V gene in checked studies; the others have no known cause. The sample has around 83,000 clones on record, just over 85% of them singletons. The ten largest clones represent about 4% of the sample. The specimen was CD4+ or CD8+ T cells sorted from blood, collected in a trial of the OX40 agonist ivuxolimab. The receptors originated from an adult with an advanced solid tumor such as melanoma, head and neck, liver or kidney cancer.

The chain uses TRBV5-1 and TRBJ1-4; D not certain. Trimming left V 3 bases short and J 5 bases short, with 11 bases between. This CDR3 comprises 14 residues. CDR1 SGHRS and CDR2 YFSETQ come from the germline V gene. CDR3 sequence (DNA): TGCGCCAGCAGCTCGGGCCGCGAGAATGAAAAACTGTTTTTT. Translation: CASSSGRENEKLFF.

This clone was observed a single time. V usage is TRBV19 and J usage is TRBJ1-1; 7 positions agree with TRBD1. Germline CDR1 is LNHDA and CDR2 is SQIVND (reference sequence). The CDR3 is made up of 15 amino acids. J lost 1 base, V lost 1 base, and 3 bases had no gene match. The CDR3: CASSIARQGNTEAFF. The CDR3 DNA reads TGTGCCAGTAGTATAGCACGACAGGGGAACACTGAAGCTTTCTTT.

The rearrangement joins TRBV5-4 to TRBJ2-3, with 11 bases lining up with TRBD2. Losses at the gene ends were 6 bases for V and 1 base for J; bases not matched to a gene: 7. The germline CDR1 and CDR2 sequences are SGHNT and YYREEE (reference sequence). There are 16 residues in the CDR3. This chain's CDR3 is CASNLIAGGGTDTQYF. The DNA of the CDR3 is TGTGCCAGCAACCTTATAGCGGGAGGGGGCACAGATACGCAGTATTTT.

The chain couples TRBV18 to TRBJ1-6, with a possible D match to TRBD1 (6 bases). Germline-derived CDR1 and CDR2 are KGHSH and LQKENI. CDR3 length equals 15 residues. The V end was cut by 5 bases, the J end by 15 bases, with 23 bases between. This CDR3 is CASSADSTRYVILHF. The CDR3 DNA reads as TGTGCCAGCTCAGCGGACAGCACTCGTTATGTGATCCTCCACTTT.

The chain has TRBV28 and TRBJ2-7; D might be TRBD2 (6 bases). Per the germline V gene, CDR1 is MDHEN and CDR2 is SYDVKM. Trimming left V 10 bases short and J 4 bases short, with 17 bases between. The CDR3 has 13 residues. The CDR3 is CAITKAGGYEQYF. The CDR3, as DNA: TGTGCCATCACCAAAGCAGGAGGGTACGAGCAGTACTTC.

A single count supports this clone. The gene calls are TRBV9 and TRBJ2-5; 8 positions match TRBD1. The V gene end was trimmed by 4 bases and the J gene end by 5 bases; junction bases not matched to a gene: 7. This CDR3 contains 14 residues. The germline gives CDR1 SGDLS, CDR2 YYNGEE. For the CDR3, the DNA is TGTGCCAGCAGCACACGGACAGGGTCGGAGACCCAGTACTTC. Residues: CASSTRTGSETQYF.

The rearrangement links TRBV28 to TRBJ2-7; weak D call: TRBD2 (5 bases). The V end lost 6 bases, the J end lost 6 bases, and 12 bases lay between the germline ends. This CDR3 has 12 residues. Germline V gives CDR1 MDHEN, CDR2 SYDVKM. CDR3: CASRRAFSEQYF. CDR3 coding DNA: TGTGCCAGCAGGCGGGCCTTTTCCGAGCAGTACTTC.

The chain is built from TRBV5-1 and TRBJ2-2; TRBD2 aligns across 10 bases. CDR3 length: 15 residues. Germline-derived CDR1 and CDR2 are SGHRS and YFSETQ. Trimming removed 0 bases from V and 9 bases from J; junction bases left unmatched: 5. The DNA of the CDR3 is TGCGCCAGCAGCTTGGATGCTAGCGGGAGTAGGGAGCTGTTTTTT. Amino acid sequence: CASSLDASGSRELFF. Full variable domain (remainder filled in from reference TRBV5-1 and TRBJ2-2): KAGVTQTPRYLIKTRGQQVTLSCSPISGHRSVSWYQQTPGQGLQFLFEYFSETQRNKGNFPGRFSGRQFSNSRSEMNVSTLELGDSALYLCASSLDASGSRELFFGEGSRLTVL.

The chain employs TRBV5-1 and TRBJ2-7, with D hard to call. Germline CDR1 is SGHRS and CDR2 is YFSETQ. V lost 2 bases and J 6 bases, leaving 15 bases between the germline ends. The length of the CDR3 is 14 residues. CDR3 sequence reads: CASSFATAGVEQYF. The CDR3, as DNA: TGCGCCAGCAGCTTTGCGACCGCCGGAGTCGAGCAGTACTTC.

The rearrangement joins TRBV6-1 to TRBJ2-5; D is undetermined. V was trimmed by 0 bases and J by 2 bases, leaving 7 bases between them. The germline V gene encodes CDR1 MNHNS and CDR2 SASEGT. CDR3 length: 14 amino acids. Written as DNA, the CDR3 is TGTGCCAGCAGTGAAGCGTACGGGCAAGAGACCCAGTACTTC. Its protein product is CASSEAYGQETQYF.

In this sample, this clone turned up once. The chain has TRBV6-5 and TRBJ2-7; TRBD1 matches 7 bases. Germline CDR1 reads MNHEY; CDR2 reads SVGAGI. The junction had 9 bases not matched to a gene; V was cut back by 4 bases and J by 6 bases. The CDR3 covers 14 residues. CDR3 DNA sequence: TGTGCCAGCAGTTTAAGACAGGGTAGTGCCGAGCAGTACTTC. Amino acid sequence: CASSLRQGSAEQYF.

This sequence joins TRBV6-5 and TRBJ1-3; D ambiguous. The V gene's germline CDR1 is MNHEY and CDR2 SVGAGI. Trimming removed 2 bases at V and 0 bases at J, with 8 bases between. There are 15 residues in the CDR3. CDR3 amino acids: CASSYSPGSGNTIYF. The DNA for the CDR3 is TGTGCCAGCAGTTACAGCCCGGGCTCTGGAAACACCATATATTTT.

This clone was counted a single time. The V gene is TRBV30, the J gene TRBJ1-1; TRBD1 agrees at 10 bases. Germline V gives CDR1 GTSNPN, CDR2 SVGIG (reference sequence). The trim removed 3 bases at V and 3 bases at J, leaving 4 bases unmatched. The CDR3 covers 14 residues. The CDR3: CAWSSGTGDTEAFF. CDR3 nucleotides: TGTGCCTGGAGCTCCGGGACAGGGGACACTGAAGCTTTCTTT. The full variable domain, with the rest looked up from reference TRBV30 and TRBJ1-1, is SQTIHQWPATLVQPVGSPLSLECTVEGTSNPNLYWYRQAAGRGLQLLFYSVGIGQISSEVPQNLSASRPQDRQFILSSKKLLLSDSGFYLCAWSSGTGDTEAFFGQGTRLTVV.

The chain carries TRBV5-8 and TRBJ1-1; no clear D. V was trimmed by 1 base and J by 1 base, leaving 5 bases between them. The CDR3 spans 13 residues. CDR1 SGHTS and CDR2 YDEGEE come from the germline V gene. CDR3 DNA: TGTGCCAGCAGCTTGTTCGGGAACACTGAAGCTTTCTTT. It translates to CASSLFGNTEAFF.

This clone was seen a few times. The V call is TRBV19, the J call TRBJ1-5; no clear D gene. This CDR3 is built from 15 residues. Trimming left V 4 bases short and J 0 bases short, with 10 bases between. Germline V lookup: CDR1 LNHDA, CDR2 SQIVND (reference sequence). CDR3 amino acids: CASSTQSDSNQPQHF. CDR3 in DNA: TGTGCCAGTAGTACCCAATCCGATAGCAATCAGCCCCAGCATTTT. The whole variable domain, filled in from reference TRBV19 and TRBJ1-5, reads DGGITQSPKYLFRKEGQNVTLSCEQNLNHDAMYWYRQDPGQGLRLIYYSQIVNDFQKGDIAEGYSVSREKKESFPLTVTSAQKNPTAFYLCASSTQSDSNQPQHFGDGTRLSIL.

The V gene is TRBV7-8, the J gene TRBJ2-3; 7 nucleotides align to TRBD2. There are 15 residues in the CDR3. J was trimmed by 6 bases and V by 2 bases; bases with no gene match: 8. Germline assignment: CDR1 SGHVS and CDR2 FQNEAQ. The CDR3 loop reads CASSLRGRELDTQYF. DNA for the CDR3: TGTGCCAGCAGCTTACGAGGGCGGGAGTTGGATACGCAGTATTTT.